Shown below are 20 T cell receptor beta chains from a single sample sequenced in a study of shared clonotypes between healthy human individuals. Using immunoSEQ multiplex PCR, the repertoire was profiled, and TCRdb retains in-frame clones only, with some absent. The sample has about 2.1 million clones, 80% to 95% seen once. CD45RO-negative, CCR7-positively selected cells formed the naive CD8 fraction, excluding terminally differentiated effector memory CD45RA+ cells. Source material: naive CD8+ T cells from PBMCs. These receptors were collected from a man aged 18 to 29 in good health. Some clones in this sample may be carry-over from other donors' samples.

This clone showed up just once. The chain couples TRBV9 to TRBJ2-1, with D perhaps TRBD2 (6 bases). V was cut by 0 bases and J by 6 bases, with 13 bases left in between. Per the germline V gene, CDR1 is SGDLS and CDR2 is YYNGEE. The CDR3 has 15 residues. CDR3: CASSVDGSGINEQFF. The CDR3 DNA sequence: TGTGCCAGCAGCGTAGATGGTAGCGGAATCAATGAGCAGTTCTTC.

This chain connects TRBV19 to TRBJ2-1; TRBD1 agrees at 7 bases. The CDR3 totals 13 residues. Germline assignment: CDR1 LNHDA and CDR2 SQIVND (reference sequence). V gave up 5 bases and J gave up 7 bases; unmatched junction bases: 5. The chain's CDR3 is CASSPGTANEQFF. The CDR3 bases are TGTGCCAGTAGTCCCGGGACAGCGAATGAGCAGTTCTTC. The full variable domain, in which reference TRBV19 and TRBJ2-1 provide the parts outside the CDR3, is DGGITQSPKYLFRKEGQNVTLSCEQNLNHDAMYWYRQDPGQGLRLIYYSQIVNDFQKGDIAEGYSVSREKKESFPLTVTSAQKNPTAFYLCASSPGTANEQFFGPGTRLTVL.

The count of this clone is one. The sample has other DNA sequences that encode this CDR3 too. The J gene is TRBJ2-1, the V gene TRBV9; D remains ambiguous. This CDR3 region has 11 residues. Germline V gene sequence: CDR1 SGDLS, CDR2 YYNGEE. The V end lost 3 bases, the J end lost 6 bases, and 4 bases lay between the germline ends. The CDR3 is CASSASNEQFF. The CDR3 nucleotides are TGTGCCAGCAGCGCTAGCAATGAGCAGTTCTTC.

The chain uses TRBV4-2 and TRBJ2-1, with D possibly being TRBD1 (6 bases). CDR1 and CDR2 (germline): LGHNA, YNFKEQ. V lost 3 bases and J 4 bases, leaving 10 bases between the germline ends. This CDR3 spans 14 amino acids. The CDR3 bases are TGTGCCAGCAGCCATGGGGGCTCTTACAATGAGCAGTTCTTC. This sequence encodes CASSHGGSYNEQFF.

The V call is TRBV28, the J call TRBJ1-1, with unresolved D. Germline loops: CDR1 MDHEN, CDR2 SYDVKM. The ends were cut back, 5 bases at V and 1 base at J, with 17 bases in the middle. The CDR3 runs 16 residues. The DNA of the CDR3 is TGTGCCAGCAGTACCGACGGGGAAGGAGCGAACACTGAAGCTTTCTTT. Its protein product is CASSTDGEGANTEAFF. Full variable domain (outside the CDR3, taken from reference TRBV28 and TRBJ1-1): DVKVTQSSRYLVKRTGEKVFLECVQDMDHENMFWYRQDPGLGLRLIYFSYDVKMKEKGDIPEGYSVSREKKERFSLILESASTNQTSMYLCASSTDGEGANTEAFFGQGTRLTVV.

The rearrangement links TRBV28 to TRBJ2-1; 8 bases fit TRBD2. In germline, CDR1 is MDHEN, CDR2 SYDVKM. The trim removed 6 bases at V and 2 bases at J, leaving 6 bases unmatched. There are 15 residues in the CDR3. CDR3: CASRGTGGTYNEQFF. The CDR3 region has the DNA TGTGCCAGCAGGGGAACGGGGGGGACCTACAATGAGCAGTTCTTC. Based on the CDR3 plus reference TRBV28 and TRBJ2-1, the full variable domain is DVKVTQSSRYLVKRTGEKVFLECVQDMDHENMFWYRQDPGLGLRLIYFSYDVKMKEKGDIPEGYSVSREKKERFSLILESASTNQTSMYLCASRGTGGTYNEQFFGPGTRLTVL.

The rearrangement uses TRBV9 and TRBJ2-3, with D perhaps matching TRBD2 (5 bases). The germline V gene has CDR1 SGDLS and CDR2 YYNGEE. The CDR3 is 14 amino acids. Trimming removed 0 bases at V and 4 bases at J, with 9 bases between. The DNA of the CDR3 is TGTGCCAGCAGCGTAGGGGGAGAGCCAGATACGCAGTATTTT. Its protein product is CASSVGGEPDTQYF.

The chain is built from TRBV7-6 and TRBJ2-5; 12 bases are a match to TRBD1. Trimming took 3 bases from V and 5 from J; bases not matched to a gene: 7. The length of the CDR3 is 16 residues. The germline V gene encodes CDR1 SGHVS and CDR2 FNYEAQ. For the CDR3, the DNA is TGTGCCAGCAGCTTCGGGACAGGGGGCTTGTGGGAGACCCAGTACTTC. Its translation: CASSFGTGGLWETQYF.

The V gene is TRBV27, the J gene TRBJ2-1, with 7 bases matching TRBD2. J gave up 6 bases and V 5 bases, and 13 bases lay outside the gene matches. The length of the CDR3 is 16 residues. Germline V gene lookup returns CDR1 MNHEY and CDR2 SMNVEV (reference sequence). DNA for the CDR3: TGTGCCAGCAGTGGTAGCCGGACTAGGCTTTCCAATGAGCAGTTCTTC. Translated, it gives CASSGSRTRLSNEQFF.

The chain combines TRBV13 with TRBJ2-5, with D perhaps given as TRBD1 or TRBD2 (5 bases each). The CDR3 spans 15 residues. Trimming pared 5 bases from V and 2 bases from J, leaving 15 bases between. The germline CDR1 and CDR2 sequences are PRHDT and FYEKMQ (reference sequence). CDR3: CASSPLGTQQETQYF. The CDR3 nucleotides read TGTGCCAGCAGCCCCTTAGGGACGCAACAAGAGACCCAGTACTTC.

The chain carries TRBV5-1 and TRBJ2-6; D unresolved. The CDR3 consists of 14 residues. V was clipped by 2 bases and J by 0 bases, with 3 bases between them. Germline CDR1 is SGHRS and CDR2 is YFSETQ. The CDR3 is CASSFYSGANVLTF. The CDR3 coding sequence is TGCGCCAGCAGCTTCTACTCTGGGGCCAACGTCCTGACTTTC.

Note on this clone: The same CDR3 arises from other DNA sequences in this sample as well. V and J are TRBV6-6 and TRBJ1-1, with D perhaps TRBD1 (5 bases). The CDR3 runs 14 residues. V was trimmed by 6 bases and J by 1 base, leaving 12 bases between them. CDR1 is MNHNY and CDR2 is SVGAGI in the germline V gene (reference sequence). CDR3 in amino acids: CASSYSRANTEAFF. In DNA form, the CDR3 reads TGTGCCAGCAGCTATAGCAGGGCGAACACTGAAGCTTTCTTT.

The chain carries TRBV4-1 and TRBJ2-1, with no clear D. Germline values: CDR1 MGHRA, CDR2 YSYEKL. This CDR3 spans 13 amino acids. With 5 bases removed from V and 8 bases from J, the gap between germline ends came to 13 bases. CDR3 sequence reads: CASSEVGEHEQFF. In DNA, the CDR3 is TGCGCCAGCAGCGAGGTGGGTGAGCATGAGCAGTTCTTC.

The V and J genes are TRBV18 and TRBJ1-1, with D unresolved. Germline lookup yields CDR1 KGHSH and CDR2 LQKENI. This CDR3 contains 14 residues. V was clipped by 2 bases and J by 0 bases, with 7 bases between them. The CDR3 protein is CASSPETMNTEAFF. CDR3 sequence (DNA): TGTGCCAGCTCACCAGAAACCATGAACACTGAAGCTTTCTTT.

The J gene is TRBJ2-3, the V gene TRBV5-5; D remains ambiguous. CDR1 is SGHKS and CDR2 is YYEKEE in the germline V gene (reference sequence). Between the trimmed V and J ends, which lost 1 base and 0 bases, there was a span of 6 bases. The CDR3 has 14 amino acids. CDR3 sequence (DNA): TGTGCCAGCAGCTTGATCCGGAGCACAGATACGCAGTATTTT. Its translation is CASSLIRSTDTQYF. Looking up the rest from reference TRBV5-5 and TRBJ2-3 gives the full variable domain: DAGVTQSPTHLIKTRGQQVTLRCSPISGHKSVSWYQQVLGQGPQFIFQYYEKEERGRGNFPDRFSARQFPNYSSELNVNALLLGDSALYLCASSLIRSTDTQYFGPGTRLTVL.

Concerning this clone itself: The sample has other DNA sequences that encode this CDR3 too. V gene TRBV27 combines with J gene TRBJ1-3; the D gene is possibly TRBD1 (6 bases). The germline V gene encodes CDR1 MNHEY and CDR2 SMNVEV (reference sequence). This CDR3 spans 14 amino acids. The V end lost 5 bases, the J end lost 2 bases, and 10 bases lay between the germline ends. CDR3 sequence: CASSLGGPGNTIYF. As DNA, the CDR3 is TGTGCCAGCAGTCTGGGGGGGCCTGGAAACACCATATATTTT.

Concerning this clone itself: The same CDR3 arises from other DNA sequences in this sample as well. The chain couples TRBV27 to TRBJ2-1; perhaps D is TRBD1 or TRBD2 (5 bases each). V lost 4 bases and J lost 2, with 9 bases in between. The CDR3 has 14 residues. Germline V gene lookup returns CDR1 MNHEY and CDR2 SMNVEV (reference sequence). In DNA, the CDR3 is TGTGCCAGCAGTTCGGGACGCGCCTACAATGAGCAGTTCTTC. Translating gives CASSSGRAYNEQFF.

V is TRBV28 and J is TRBJ2-1, with unresolved D. Trimming took off 4 bases at V and 7 bases at J, with 8 bases between the two ends. The length of the CDR3 is 12 residues. Germline V gives CDR1 MDHEN, CDR2 SYDVKM. The CDR3: CASSWWGNEQFF. The CDR3 DNA sequence: TGTGCCAGCAGTTGGTGGGGTAATGAGCAGTTCTTC.

This chain joins TRBV5-1 and TRBJ1-2; no clear D gene. Germline CDR1 is SGHRS and CDR2 is YFSETQ. There are 13 residues in the CDR3. The ends were cut back, 2 bases at V and 4 bases at J, with 9 bases in the middle. This CDR3 is CASSFDWAYGYTF. As DNA, the CDR3 is TGCGCCAGCAGCTTCGACTGGGCCTATGGCTACACCTTC. The full variable domain, in which reference TRBV5-1 and TRBJ1-2 provide the parts outside the CDR3, is KAGVTQTPRYLIKTRGQQVTLSCSPISGHRSVSWYQQTPGQGLQFLFEYFSETQRNKGNFPGRFSGRQFSNSRSEMNVSTLELGDSALYLCASSFDWAYGYTFGSGTRLTVV.

This chain uses TRBV9 with TRBJ1-4; a weak D match, TRBD1 (5 bases). Germline-derived CDR1 and CDR2 are SGDLS and YYNGEE. The CDR3 loop spans 17 amino acids. V lost 4 bases and J 3 bases, leaving 19 bases between the germline ends. CDR3 DNA: TGTGCCAGCAGCCCTCACAAGAGGAGGGGACCTAATGAAAAACTGTTTTTT. This sequence encodes CASSPHKRRGPNEKLFF.